This TCR beta chain originates from a study of blood T cell repertoires in COVID-19. This clone turned up a few times. Original processing methods: Amplifying reference gene primers gave estimates of nucleated cell counts. The data were produced by immunoSEQ multiplex PCR, yet TCRdb's version contains in-frame clones alone and is incomplete. V and J calls and clone size follow that table, whereas D and trimming were derived from the DNA. Among some 88,000 clones listed, 85% were seen once. CDR1 is LGHDT, CDR2 YNNKEL, per germline (reference sequence). CDR3 size: 13 residues. V lost 6 bases and J lost 8; bases outside the gene matches: 9.

The chain uses TRBV3-1 (or the pseudogene TRBV3-2) and TRBJ1-2; TRBD1 agrees at 7 bases. Sequencing was carried out using peripheral blood. This clonotype was sampled from a man between 60 and 75 years old with acute or convalescent COVID-19. The CDR3 nucleotides are TGTGCCAGCAGATCCAGGGGGATAAGAGGCTACACCTTC. Its translation is CASRSRGIRGYTF.